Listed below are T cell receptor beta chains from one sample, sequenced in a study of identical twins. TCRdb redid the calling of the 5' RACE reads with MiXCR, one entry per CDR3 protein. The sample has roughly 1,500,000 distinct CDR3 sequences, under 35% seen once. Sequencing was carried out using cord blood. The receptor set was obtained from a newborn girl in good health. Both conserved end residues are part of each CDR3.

cdr3_aa: CASSPFEGDYGYTF
cdr3_length: 14
j_call: TRBJ1-2
v_call: TRBV4-1

cdr3_aa: CASRIPATNEKLFF
cdr3_length: 14
j_call: TRBJ1-4
v_call: TRBV6-1

cdr3_aa: CASSLGGQGPFNEQFF
cdr3_length: 16
j_call: TRBJ2-1
v_call: TRBV5-1

cdr3_aa: CASSLERLAGTKQFF
cdr3_length: 15
j_call: TRBJ2-1
v_call: TRBV7-8

cdr3_aa: CASSLALPGQGRNSPLHF
cdr3_length: 18
j_call: TRBJ1-6
v_call: TRBV7-8

cdr3_aa: CSASSRDDPLSYEQYF
cdr3_length: 16
j_call: TRBJ2-7
v_call: TRBV20-1

cdr3_aa: CASKDKLTGQETQYF
cdr3_length: 15
j_call: TRBJ2-5
v_call: TRBV5-1

cdr3_aa: CASRSEGLMDEQYF
cdr3_length: 14
j_call: NA
v_call: TRBV6-5

cdr3_aa: CASRQGAYQETQYF
cdr3_length: 14
j_call: NA
v_call: TRBV19

cdr3_aa: CASSLFDRAKNIQYF
cdr3_length: 15
j_call: TRBJ2-4
v_call: TRBV5-6

cdr3_aa: CASSTYRDEQYF
cdr3_length: 12
j_call: TRBJ2-7
v_call: TRBV27

cdr3_aa: CASSQDVDGNTEAFF
cdr3_length: 15
j_call: TRBJ1-1
v_call: TRBV4-2

cdr3_aa: CSARLTSGSADTQYF
cdr3_length: 15
j_call: TRBJ2-3
v_call: TRBV20-1

cdr3_aa: CACLGTGSYEQYF
cdr3_length: 13
j_call: TRBJ2-7
v_call: TRBV30

cdr3_aa: CASSESRGPNYGYTF
cdr3_length: 15
j_call: TRBJ1-2
v_call: TRBV25-1

cdr3_aa: CSVDGLAASYEQYF
cdr3_length: 14
j_call: TRBJ2-7
v_call: TRBV29-1

cdr3_aa: CSVGHAGLHGYTF
cdr3_length: 13
j_call: TRBJ1-2
v_call: TRBV29-1

cdr3_aa: CSAREPGGNYGYTF
cdr3_length: 14
j_call: TRBJ1-2
v_call: TRBV20-1

cdr3_aa: CASSLGQGREQYF
cdr3_length: 13
j_call: TRBJ2-5
v_call: TRBV7-2

cdr3_aa: CASSYSVALGETQYF
cdr3_length: 15
j_call: TRBJ2-5
v_call: TRBV6-2/TRBV6-3

cdr3_aa: CASSEAGQGAYEQYF
cdr3_length: 15
j_call: NA
v_call: TRBV2

cdr3_aa: CASSQDWWTARTEQYF
cdr3_length: 16
j_call: TRBJ2-7
v_call: TRBV14

cdr3_aa: CSARAWRDYGNNEQFF
cdr3_length: 16
j_call: TRBJ2-1
v_call: TRBV20-1

cdr3_aa: CASSEPGLAVPEQYF
cdr3_length: 15
j_call: TRBJ2-7
v_call: TRBV10-2

cdr3_aa: CASGQDRVYEQYF
cdr3_length: 13
j_call: TRBJ2-7
v_call: TRBV4-2

cdr3_aa: CASSLGSIQYF
cdr3_length: 11
j_call: TRBJ2-4
v_call: TRBV11-2

cdr3_aa: CASVYRAETENYGYTF
cdr3_length: 16
j_call: TRBJ1-2
v_call: TRBV14

cdr3_aa: CASSSGSSNQPQHF
cdr3_length: 14
j_call: TRBJ1-5
v_call: TRBV2

cdr3_aa: CASSERTSGDYNEQFF
cdr3_length: 16
j_call: TRBJ2-1
v_call: TRBV2

cdr3_aa: CASSWGLAGYNEQYF
cdr3_length: 15
j_call: TRBJ2-5
v_call: TRBV27

cdr3_aa: CASSVDRSGNTIYF
cdr3_length: 14
j_call: TRBJ1-3
v_call: TRBV2

cdr3_aa: CSAWGAGRSYNKQFF
cdr3_length: 15
j_call: TRBJ2-1
v_call: TRBV20-1